One and the same sample provided the 29 T cell receptor beta chains below, sequenced in a study of early T cells in non-severe SARS-CoV-2 infection. TCRdb reprocessed the 5' RACE reads with MiXCR, giving one entry per CDR3 protein. This table holds about 50,000 distinct CDR3 sequences, around 10% found once. The sequencing here drew on whole blood, taken at baseline. The origin of the receptors is an adult who was a healthcare worker with PCR-confirmed SARS-CoV-2 infection or an uninfected control (not recorded which).

The table lists this clonotype with a few counts. This sequence joins TRBV7-8 and TRBJ2-1; D uncertain. Trimming took off 2 bases at V and 0 bases at J, with 8 bases between the two ends. CDR1 SGHVS and CDR2 FQNEAQ come from the germline V gene. This CDR3 has 15 residues. The CDR3 reads CASSLLPSSYNEQFF. As DNA, the CDR3 is TGTGCCAGCAGCTTACTACCAAGCTCCTACAATGAGCAGTTCTTC.

About this clonotype itself: One junction end disagrees with the germline gene, perhaps due to a read error. The chain couples TRBV9 to TRBJ2-7, with a tentative D call TRBD2 (6 bases). Looked up from germline, CDR1 is SGDLS and CDR2 is YYNGEE. The CDR3 extends over 12 amino acids. CDR3 coding DNA: TGTGCCAGCACTCCCCCCTCGGCGCCGGGGGTTTTC. Translation gives CASTPPSAPGVF. Filled out from reference TRBV9 and TRBJ2-7, the complete variable domain reads DSGVTQTPKHLITATGQRVTLRCSPRSGDLSVYWYQQSLDQGLQFLIQYYNGEERAKGNILERFSAQQFPDLHSELNLSSLELGDSALYFCASTPPSAPGVFGPGTRLTVT.

Ten or more counts support this clonotype. Without the conserved terminal phenylalanine or tryptophan, this CDR3 likely stems from a read error. The limits of the CDR3 on the DNA are not certain, so only TCRdb's listed CDR3 is given. This chain joins TRBV25-1 and TRBJ1-5. The CDR3 is 11 amino acids in total, end residues counted. The germline CDR1 and CDR2 sequences are MGHDK and SYGVNS. CDR3 amino acids: CASSEEATASN.

This clonotype was observed at least ten times. The J gene is TRBJ1-4, the V gene TRBV7-6; no clear D gene. The CDR3 loop spans 12 amino acids. V was pared by 5 bases and J by 8 bases, with 9 bases between. The germline CDR1 and CDR2 sequences are SGHVS and FNYEAQ. The CDR3 here is CASSADGEKLFF. The DNA of the CDR3 is TGTGCCAGCAGCGCAGACGGGGAAAAACTGTTTTTT.

This chain connects TRBV18 to TRBJ2-4, with TRBD1 matching over 7 bases. This CDR3 has 13 residues. Per the germline V gene, CDR1 is KGHSH and CDR2 is LQKENI. The junction had 4 bases not matched to a gene; V was cut back by 4 bases and J by 7 bases. CDR3 sequence: CASSRQGGNIQYF. The DNA of the CDR3 is TGTGCCAGCTCACGACAGGGTGGCAACATTCAGTACTTC.

This clonotype has just a few counts. The rearrangement joins TRBV4-1 to TRBJ2-1; weak D call: TRBD1 (6 bases). The CDR3 loop spans 16 amino acids. Trimming left V 0 bases short and J 6 bases short, with 15 bases between. Germline CDR1 reads MGHRA; CDR2 reads YSYEKL. The CDR3 loop reads CASSQDLGTQRNEQFF. The CDR3 DNA follows: TGCGCCAGCAGCCAAGATCTCGGGACACAGCGCAATGAGCAGTTCTTC.

This clonotype appeared a few times. V is TRBV12-3 or TRBV12-4 and J is TRBJ2-2; possibly TRBD1 for D (6 bases). The CDR3 spans 12 residues. The V and J ends lost 5 bases and 7 bases respectively, with 8 bases between them. CDR3 bases: TGTGCCAGCAGTCTCAGGGGCGGGGAGCTGTTTTTT. It specifies CASSLRGGELFF.

The chain is built from TRBV2 and TRBJ2-3; TRBD2 matches 9 bases. With V trimmed by 11 bases and J by 2 bases, 8 bases remained unmatched. CDR1 is SNHLY and CDR2 is FYNNEI in the germline V gene. The CDR3 is 14 residues long. The CDR3 bases are TGTGCCGGGTCTTTAGCGGGGGCCACAGATACGCAGTATTTT. Its translation is CAGSLAGATDTQYF.

This clonotype was detected a few times. This rearrangement joins TRBV29-1 to TRBJ2-1; D is unclear. Trimming took 0 bases from V and 0 from J, leaving 12 bases between them. The CDR3 has 16 residues. Germline V gene lookup returns CDR1 SQVTM and CDR2 ANQGSEA. CDR3 DNA sequence: TGCAGCGTTGAAGATGGGGTGGCAACCTCCTACAATGAGCAGTTCTTC. The encoded protein is CSVEDGVATSYNEQFF.

The genes are TRBV18 and TRBJ1-5; no definite D call. The CDR3 loop spans 15 amino acids. From germline, CDR1 is KGHSH and CDR2 LQKENI. Trimming pared 2 bases from V and 6 bases from J, leaving 14 bases between. The chain's CDR3 is CASSPDKGTGQPQHF. The CDR3 nucleotides read TGTGCCAGCTCACCAGACAAGGGTACGGGTCAGCCCCAGCATTTT. Together with reference TRBV18 and TRBJ1-5, the CDR3 gives the full variable domain: NAGVMQNPRHLVRRRGQEARLRCSPMKGHSHVYWYRQLPEEGLKFMVYLQKENIIDESGMPKERFSAEFPKEGPSILRIQQVVRGDSAAYFCASSPDKGTGQPQHFGDGTRLSIL.

This chain connects TRBV19 to TRBJ2-5, with D perhaps TRBD1 (5 bases). The germline CDR1 and CDR2 sequences are LNHDA and SQIVND (reference sequence). The CDR3 contains 13 residues. Trimming left V 6 bases short and J 0 bases short, with 8 bases between. This CDR3 reads CASRPTDQETQYF. The CDR3 region has the DNA TGTGCCAGTAGACCGACAGACCAAGAGACCCAGTACTTC.

This chain joins TRBV28 and TRBJ2-1; TRBD2 agrees at 8 bases. Unmatched junction bases numbered 8, after V lost 5 bases and J lost 2 bases. From germline, CDR1 is MDHEN and CDR2 SYDVKM. This CDR3 is built from 16 residues. CDR3 nucleotides: TGTGCCAGCAGTGTCCAAGCGGGAGCCCCCTACAATGAGCAGTTCTTC. It encodes CASSVQAGAPYNEQFF.

The chain links TRBV30 to TRBJ2-7; D remains ambiguous. This CDR3 spans 10 amino acids. Between the trimmed V and J ends, which lost 4 bases and 4 bases, there was a span of 5 bases. Germline V lookup: CDR1 GTSNPN, CDR2 SVGIG (reference sequence). The CDR3, as DNA: TGTGCCTGGAAGGGTTACGAGCAGTACTTC. This sequence encodes CAWKGYEQYF.

This clonotype was observed at least ten times. The chain uses TRBV20-1 and TRBJ2-4; D perhaps matches TRBD1 (6 bases). Germline V gene sequence: CDR1 DFQATT, CDR2 SNEGSKA (reference sequence). V was clipped by 6 bases and J by 0 bases, with 12 bases between them. CDR3 length equals 14 residues. CDR3 sequence reads: CSAGDTLAKNIQYF. For the CDR3, the DNA is TGCAGTGCCGGGGACACTTTAGCCAAAAACATTCAGTACTTC.

This clonotype was seen more than once but under ten times. One junction end disagrees with the germline gene, perhaps due to a read error. The chain recombines TRBV7-8 with TRBJ2-5, with D perhaps assigned TRBD1 or TRBD2 (6 bases each). The CDR3 runs 16 residues. Germline V lookup: CDR1 SGHVS, CDR2 FQNEAQ. The CDR3 loop is CASSPWGAVDQETQYF. CDR3 bases: TGTGCCAGCAGCCCCTGGGGGGCGGTGGACCAGGAGACCCAGTACTTC.

The V and J genes are TRBV3-1 and TRBJ1-6; TRBD1 agrees at 8 bases. The CDR3 runs 14 residues. V shed 3 bases, J shed 10 bases, and the junction held 5 bases outside the gene matches. Germline V gene data show CDR1 as LGHDT and CDR2 as YNNKEL (reference sequence). In DNA, the CDR3 is TGTGCCAGCAGCCAGCGCAGGGGGCTCTCACCCCTCCACTTT. Translated: CASSQRRGLSPLHF.

This clonotype was picked up a small number of times. V is TRBV28 and J is TRBJ2-3, with TRBD2 matching 7 bases. Germline V gene sequence: CDR1 MDHEN, CDR2 SYDVKM. This CDR3 is 15 amino acids long. The V and J ends lost 5 bases and 3 bases, in that order; junction bases with no gene match: 8. CDR3 DNA sequence: TGTGCCAGCAGTCCTAGCGGAGGTGGGACAGATACGCAGTATTTT. It codes for CASSPSGGGTDTQYF. The whole variable domain, filled in from reference TRBV28 and TRBJ2-3, reads DVKVTQSSRYLVKRTGEKVFLECVQDMDHENMFWYRQDPGLGLRLIYFSYDVKMKEKGDIPEGYSVSREKKERFSLILESASTNQTSMYLCASSPSGGGTDTQYFGPGTRLTVL.

The V call is TRBV7-8, the J call TRBJ1-1; 12 bases map to TRBD1. This CDR3 is 18 amino acids long. The germline V gene has CDR1 SGHVS and CDR2 FQNEAQ. With V trimmed by 5 bases and J by 0 bases, 10 bases remained unmatched. CDR3 in amino acids: CASSVGGTGGLLNTEAFF. In nucleotides, the CDR3 is TGTGCCAGCAGCGTAGGAGGGACAGGGGGCCTTTTGAACACTGAAGCTTTCTTT.

This clonotype appeared many times. The gene calls are TRBV6-4 and TRBJ2-3; TRBD1 might be the D (6 bases). V was pared by 2 bases and J by 0 bases, with 9 bases between. The CDR3 runs 15 residues. CDR1 and CDR2 (germline): MRHNA, SNTAGT. DNA of the CDR3: TGTGCCAGCAGTGACGAGGACAGCAGCACAGATACGCAGTATTTT. As protein: CASSDEDSSTDTQYF.

This chain joins TRBV7-2 and TRBJ1-1; 7 positions match TRBD1. V lost 5 bases to trimming and J lost 4 bases; unmatched junction nucleotides: 7. In germline, CDR1 is SGHTA, CDR2 FQGNSA. The CDR3 runs 14 residues. DNA for the CDR3: TGTGCCAGCAGCGCCGGGACAGCAAGCACTGAAGCTTTCTTT. Protein sequence: CASSAGTASTEAFF.

This clonotype turned up a few times. The rearrangement joins TRBV11-2 to TRBJ2-5; tentative D call: TRBD2 (6 bases). The germline V gene has CDR1 SGHAT and CDR2 FQNNGV. Trimming removed 1 base from V and 5 bases from J, with 14 bases in between. This CDR3 contains 15 residues. The CDR3 region is CASSLGLGTLETQYF. The CDR3, as DNA: TGTGCCAGCAGCTTAGGACTGGGGACTCTCGAGACCCAGTACTTC. The whole variable domain, filled in from reference TRBV11-2 and TRBJ2-5, reads EAGVAQSPRYKIIEKRQSVAFWCNPISGHATLYWYQQILGQGPKLLIQFQNNGVVDDSQLPKDRFSAERLKGVDSTLKIQPAKLEDSAVYLCASSLGLGTLETQYFGPGTRLLVL.

This clonotype showed up just a few times. This rearrangement joins TRBV7-3 to TRBJ1-6; weak D call: TRBD1 (5 bases). Trimming shortened V by 5 bases and J by 7 bases, and 18 bases separated the two germline ends. The CDR3 has 16 amino acids. Germline values: CDR1 SGHTA, CDR2 FQGTGA. This CDR3 is CASSPSMGRANSPLHF. The CDR3 region has the DNA TGTGCCAGCAGCCCCAGCATGGGGCGGGCGAATTCACCCCTCCACTTT. Drawing the rest from reference TRBV7-3 and TRBJ1-6, the complete variable domain is GAGVSQTPSNKVTEKGKYVELRCDPISGHTALYWYRQSLGQGPEFLIYFQGTGAADDSGLPNDRFFAVRPEGSVSTLKIQRTERGDSAVYLCASSPSMGRANSPLHFGNGTRLTVT.

This clonotype has more than one count but fewer than ten. The chain couples TRBV7-8 to TRBJ2-7; D is ambiguous. V was trimmed by 2 bases and J by 3 bases, leaving 8 bases between them. The CDR3 runs 13 residues. Germline V CDR1 and CDR2: SGHVS, FQNEAQ. CDR3: CASSLRAGYEQYF. CDR3 DNA: TGTGCCAGCAGCTTAAGGGCAGGCTACGAGCAGTACTTC. Full variable domain (missing parts from reference TRBV7-8 and TRBJ2-7): GAGVSQSPRYKVAKRGQDVALRCDPISGHVSLFWYQQALGQGPEFLTYFQNEAQLDKSGLPSDRFFAERPEGSVSTLKIQRTQQEDSAVYLCASSLRAGYEQYFGPGTRLTVT.

This clonotype was detected a few times. The chain combines TRBV9 with TRBJ2-2, with TRBD1 matching 7 bases. J lost 7 bases, V lost 4 bases, and 4 bases had no gene match. CDR1 and CDR2 (germline): SGDLS, YYNGEE. This CDR3 has 13 amino acids. CDR3 sequence reads: CASSPHRGGELFF. The CDR3 DNA sequence: TGTGCCAGCAGCCCACACAGGGGCGGGGAGCTGTTTTTT.

This clonotype has at least ten counts. V gene TRBV6-6 combines with J gene TRBJ2-1, with TRBD2 identical over 7 bases. V lost 6 bases, J lost 9 bases, and 11 bases stayed unmatched. The CDR3 consists of 14 residues. The germline CDR1 and CDR2 sequences are MNHNY and SVGAGI (reference sequence). The CDR3 coding sequence is TGTGCCAGCAGCAGTACTAGCGAAAAAGTTGAGCAGTTCTTC. As protein: CASSSTSEKVEQFF.

The V and J genes are TRBV6-2 or TRBV6-3 and TRBJ2-3, with 7 bases lining up with TRBD2. The CDR3 has 19 amino acids. Looked up from germline, CDR1 is MNHEY and CDR2 is SVGEGT. With V trimmed by 5 bases and J by 5 bases, 22 bases remained unmatched. CDR3 sequence: CASSRLFGTGDYGIDTQYF. CDR3 DNA: TGTGCCAGCAGTCGATTATTTGGAACGGGGGACTATGGTATAGATACGCAGTATTTT.

This chain joins TRBV4-1 and TRBJ2-5; 9 nucleotides line up with TRBD2. After removal of 4 bases from V and 5 bases from J, the junction contained 2 bases not matched to a gene. The V gene's germline CDR1 is MGHRA and CDR2 YSYEKL. The CDR3 covers 13 residues. The CDR3 sequence is CASSRLAGETQYF. CDR3 DNA sequence: TGCGCCAGCAGCCGGCTAGCGGGGGAGACCCAGTACTTC.

This clonotype was found a few times. The chain recombines TRBV7-8 with TRBJ1-1; perhaps TRBD1 as D (6 bases). The length of the CDR3 is 14 residues. From germline, CDR1 is SGHVS and CDR2 FQNEAQ. Trimming stripped 2 bases from V and 6 bases from J, with 13 bases between. The CDR3 DNA sequence: TGTGCCAGCAGCTTAAGGGAGGGGGTCGCTGAAGCTTTCTTT. Its translation: CASSLREGVAEAFF.

This clonotype has at least ten counts. The J gene is TRBJ2-7, the V gene TRBV7-2, with D tentatively TRBD1 or TRBD2 (6 bases each). The germline V gene encodes CDR1 SGHTA and CDR2 FQGNSA. Trimming took off 0 bases at V and 0 bases at J, with 12 bases between the two ends. The CDR3 length is 16 residues. This CDR3 is CASSLAGGHLSYEQYF. The DNA of the CDR3 is TGTGCCAGCAGCTTAGCGGGGGGACACCTCTCCTACGAGCAGTACTTC. Variable domain in full (rest from reference TRBV7-2 and TRBJ2-7): GAGVSQSPSNKVTEKGKDVELRCDPISGHTALYWYRQSLGQGLEFLIYFQGNSAPDKSGLPSDRFSAERTGGSVSTLTIQRTQQEDSAVYLCASSLAGGHLSYEQYFGPGTRLTVT.